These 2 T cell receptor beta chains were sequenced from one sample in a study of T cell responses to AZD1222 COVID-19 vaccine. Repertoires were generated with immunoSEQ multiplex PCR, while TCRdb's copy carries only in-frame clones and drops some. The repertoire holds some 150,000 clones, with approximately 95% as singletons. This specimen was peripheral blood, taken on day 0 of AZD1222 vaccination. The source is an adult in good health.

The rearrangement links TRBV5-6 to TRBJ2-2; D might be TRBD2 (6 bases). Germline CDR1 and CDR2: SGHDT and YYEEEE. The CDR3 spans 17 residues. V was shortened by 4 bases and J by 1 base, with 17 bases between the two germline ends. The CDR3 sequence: CASSPYRLARNTGELFF. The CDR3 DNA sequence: TGTGCCAGCAGCCCCTACCGGCTAGCGAGGAACACCGGGGAGCTGTTTTTT. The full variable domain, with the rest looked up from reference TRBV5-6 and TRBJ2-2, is DAGVTQSPTHLIKTRGQQVTLRCSPKSGHDTVSWYQQALGQGPQFIFQYYEEEERQRGNFPDRFSGHQFPNYSSELNVNALLLGDSALYLCASSPYRLARNTGELFFGEGSRLTVL.

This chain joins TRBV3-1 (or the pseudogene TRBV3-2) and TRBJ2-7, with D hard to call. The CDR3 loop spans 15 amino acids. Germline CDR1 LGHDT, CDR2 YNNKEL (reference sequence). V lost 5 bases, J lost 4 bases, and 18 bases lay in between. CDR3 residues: CASSRDSPLRYEQYF. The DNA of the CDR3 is TGTGCCAGCAGCAGGGATTCACCCCTTAGATACGAGCAGTACTTC.